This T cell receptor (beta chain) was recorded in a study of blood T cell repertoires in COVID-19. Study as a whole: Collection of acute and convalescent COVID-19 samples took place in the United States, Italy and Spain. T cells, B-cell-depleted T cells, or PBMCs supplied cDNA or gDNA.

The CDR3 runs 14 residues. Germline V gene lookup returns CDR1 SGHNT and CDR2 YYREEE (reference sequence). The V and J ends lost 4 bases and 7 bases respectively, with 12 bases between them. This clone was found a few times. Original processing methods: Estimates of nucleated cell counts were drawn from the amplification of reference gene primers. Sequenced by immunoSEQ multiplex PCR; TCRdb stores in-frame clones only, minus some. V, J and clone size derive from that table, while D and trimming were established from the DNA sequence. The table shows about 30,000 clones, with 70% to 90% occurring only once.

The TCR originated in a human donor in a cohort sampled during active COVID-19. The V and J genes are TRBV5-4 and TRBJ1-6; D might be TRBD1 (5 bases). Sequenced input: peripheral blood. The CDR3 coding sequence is TGTGCCAGCAGCCCCTGGGGCAGGAATTCACCCCTCCACTTT. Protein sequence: CASSPWGRNSPLHF.